These 6 T cell receptor beta chains came from one sample sequenced in a study of T cells after somatic rescue of genetic block. Assay: immunoSEQ multiplex PCR; the TCRdb copy retains only in-frame clones and omits some. This sample has approximately 15,000 clones, with roughly 70% found just once. Sequencing was carried out using peripheral blood mononuclear cells (PBMCs). The receptors derive from a boy aged 5-17 years.

The chain is built from TRBV30 and TRBJ1-2, with D perhaps TRBD1 (6 bases). V was trimmed by 1 base and J by 8 bases, leaving 17 bases between them. Germline loops: CDR1 GTSNPN, CDR2 SVGIG (reference sequence). CDR3 length: 14 residues. CDR3 residues: CAWSAQLTGTGYTF. The CDR3, as DNA: TGTGCCTGGAGTGCGCAACTTACAGGGACCGGCTACACCTTC. Complete variable domain (other parts from reference TRBV30 and TRBJ1-2): SQTIHQWPATLVQPVGSPLSLECTVEGTSNPNLYWYRQAAGRGLQLLFYSVGIGQISSEVPQNLSASRPQDRQFILSSKKLLLSDSGFYLCAWSAQLTGTGYTFGSGTRLTVV.

CDR3 amino acids: CASSPGTGLTNEKLFF. The CDR3 coding sequence is TGTGCCAGCAGCCCCGGGACAGGGTTAACTAATGAAAAACTGTTTTTT. The rearrangement joins TRBV5-8 to TRBJ1-4; 9 bases are shared with TRBD1. The germline CDR1 and CDR2 sequences are SGHTS and YDEGEE. The length of the CDR3 is 16 residues. Trimming cost V 4 bases and J 1 base; bases outside gene matches: 5.

The chain couples TRBV5-1 to TRBJ2-5; TRBD1 agrees at 9 bases. From germline, CDR1 is SGHRS and CDR2 YFSETQ. Germline trimming cut 2 bases from V and 4 bases from J; bases unmatched to any gene: 9. There are 16 residues in the CDR3. The CDR3 spells CASSLTGGLRGETQYF. The CDR3 region has the DNA TGCGCCAGCAGCTTAACAGGGGGCTTAAGGGGAGAGACCCAGTACTTC. Using reference TRBV5-1 and TRBJ2-5 for the parts outside the CDR3, the full variable domain is KAGVTQTPRYLIKTRGQQVTLSCSPISGHRSVSWYQQTPGQGLQFLFEYFSETQRNKGNFPGRFSGRQFSNSRSEMNVSTLELGDSALYLCASSLTGGLRGETQYFGPGTRLLVL.

The genes are TRBV6-1 and TRBJ1-1; D is possibly TRBD1 (6 bases). This CDR3 spans 15 amino acids. The V gene lost 3 bases and the J gene lost 0 bases, with 11 bases spanning the gap. Germline V gene data show CDR1 as MNHNS and CDR2 as SASEGT. CDR3 amino acids: CASSEIDRLNTEAFF. The CDR3 DNA reads as TGTGCCAGCAGTGAGATAGACAGGTTGAACACTGAAGCTTTCTTT.

This chain connects TRBV15 to TRBJ2-5; no firm D call. Germline V gene data show CDR1 as LNHNV and CDR2 as YYDKDF (reference sequence). This CDR3 spans 15 amino acids. V lost 0 bases and J 9 bases, leaving 17 bases between the germline ends. CDR3 nucleotides: TGTGCCACCAGCAGAGATCCTTCCCATGTTGAAGCCCAGTACTTC. It is translated as CATSRDPSHVEAQYF.

The chain employs TRBV11-3 and TRBJ2-2; the match to TRBD1 covers 9 bases. Germline V lookup: CDR1 SGHNT, CDR2 YENEEA. V shed 2 bases, J shed 6 bases, and the junction held 13 bases outside the gene matches. This CDR3 region has 18 residues. CDR3: CASSLRTGVAGGAGELFF. The DNA of the CDR3 is TGTGCCAGCAGCTTAAGGACAGGGGTCGCCGGAGGGGCCGGGGAGCTGTTTTTT.